The present T cell receptor (beta chain) was sequenced within a study of technical replicates of blood from several donors. CDR1 is MNHNS, CDR2 SASEGT, per germline. Trimming cost V 5 bases and J 5 bases; bases outside gene matches: 10. CDR3 size: 15 residues. Measured with immunoSEQ multiplex PCR; TCRdb has only the in-frame clones, and not every one. The sample contains tens of thousands of clones, around 97% of which appear only once. The receptor was derived from a human donor in good health. The chain is built from TRBV6-1 and TRBJ2-5; TRBD1 matches 8 bases. Sample: T cells isolated from PBMCs. Here the CDR3 reads CASSQPQGAGETQYF. The CDR3 DNA follows: TGTGCCAGCAGTCAACCCCAGGGGGCGGGTGAGACCCAGTACTTC.